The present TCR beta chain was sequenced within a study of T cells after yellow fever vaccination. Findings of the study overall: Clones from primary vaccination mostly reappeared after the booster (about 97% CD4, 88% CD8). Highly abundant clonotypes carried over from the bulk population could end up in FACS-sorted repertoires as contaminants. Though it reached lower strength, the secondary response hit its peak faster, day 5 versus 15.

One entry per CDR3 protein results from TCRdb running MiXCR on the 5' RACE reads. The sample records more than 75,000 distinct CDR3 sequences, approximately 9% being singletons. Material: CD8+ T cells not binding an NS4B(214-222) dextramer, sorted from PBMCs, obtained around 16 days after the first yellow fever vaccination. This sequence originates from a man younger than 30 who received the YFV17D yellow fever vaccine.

The DNA for the CDR3 is TGTGCCATCAGTACTAGCCTAGTTAATGAGCAGTTCTTC. It translates to CAISTSLVNEQFF. The rearrangement joins TRBV10-3 to TRBJ2-1, with D perhaps TRBD2 (6 bases). The CDR3 is 13 amino acids. Looked up from germline, CDR1 is ENHRY and CDR2 is SYGVKD. V lost 5 bases and J 7 bases, leaving 12 bases between the germline ends.